This TCR beta chain appears in the sequencing data of a study of a mutant IDH1 vaccine in newly diagnosed glioma. Study-wide context: Patients' prior therapy spanned radiotherapy, temozolomide, or both; most underwent both.

There are 12 residues in the CDR3. From germline, CDR1 is MDHEN and CDR2 SYDVKM. Deletions cut 2 bases from V and 5 bases from J, with 4 bases between. The time point denotes: week 23, last vaccination. Every vaccination contained 300 ug of the mutant IDH1 20-mer peptide and was paired with topical imiquimod. The data were produced by immunoSEQ multiplex PCR, yet TCRdb's version contains in-frame clones alone and is incomplete. The sample has 30,000 to 40,000 clones, 81% seen once. As concerns this clone: Its antigen is not known.

The chain links TRBV28 to TRBJ1-5, with unresolved D. Source: PBMCs, taken from a glioma patient whose treatment included an IDH1 peptide vaccine. The receptor was derived from a man aged 35-49 years with glioma. CDR3 sequence (DNA): TGTGCCAGCAGTTTACCCTATCAGCCCCAGCATTTT. Residues: CASSLPYQPQHF.